These 4 T cell receptor beta chains were all obtained from the same sample, sequenced in a study of cytomegalovirus exposure and HLA in healthy donors. In the PCR, 60 Vbeta and 13 Jbeta primers were used. Assay used: immunoSEQ multiplex PCR; TCRdb lists only in-frame clones, some missing. The sample table includes around 100,000 clones. The material sequenced was PBMCs. The receptors come from a man in his thirties or forties in good health and CMV-seronegative.

The V and J genes are TRBV5-1 and TRBJ2-6, with a possible D match to TRBD2 (6 bases). V lost 0 bases to trimming and J lost 3 bases, with 13 bases between them. Germline V gene lookup returns CDR1 SGHRS and CDR2 YFSETQ. This CDR3 is 17 amino acids long. CDR3 DNA sequence: TGCGCCAGCAGCTTGGTGGCCGCGGGGAGTGGGGCCAACGTCCTGACTTTC. Amino acids: CASSLVAAGSGANVLTF.

The chain combines TRBV6-5 with TRBJ2-3, with a weak D call TRBD2 (6 bases). This CDR3 is 12 amino acids long. Germline CDR1 MNHEY, CDR2 SVGAGI. V lost 10 bases to trimming and J lost 4 bases, with 12 bases between them. CDR3 sequence reads: CATAGGADTQYF. CDR3 sequence (DNA): TGTGCCACAGCAGGAGGGGCAGATACGCAGTATTTT.

The CDR3 here is CSVDPAGDYGYTF. CDR3 nucleotide sequence: TGCAGCGTTGATCCGGCAGGGGACTATGGCTACACCTTC. This chain links TRBV29-1 with TRBJ1-2; perhaps TRBD1 as D (6 bases). The CDR3 length is 13 residues. Between the trimmed V and J ends, which lost 3 bases and 3 bases, there was a span of 11 bases. Germline V CDR1 and CDR2: SQVTM, ANQGSEA.

J is TRBJ2-1 and V is TRBV5-5; a weak D match, TRBD1 (7 bases). The V gene's germline CDR1 is SGHKS and CDR2 YYEKEE (reference sequence). Trimming pared 4 bases from V and 3 bases from J, leaving 20 bases between. The CDR3 runs to 17 residues. The CDR3 spells CASSVPQGGQFYNEQFF. The CDR3 DNA reads as TGTGCCAGCAGCGTGCCGCAGGGGGGACAATTCTACAATGAGCAGTTCTTC.